This TCR beta chain appears in the sequencing data of a study of T cell responses to AZD1222 COVID-19 vaccine. The CDR3 has 14 residues. The germline V and J ends were trimmed by 1 base and 5 bases, with 8 bases remaining between them. Germline CDR1 is LNHDA and CDR2 is SQIVND (reference sequence). Repertoires were generated with immunoSEQ multiplex PCR, while TCRdb's copy carries only in-frame clones and drops some. The data hold fewer than 200,000 clones, with 75% to 90% observed a single time. The receptor was isolated from an adult in good health. This chain joins TRBV19 and TRBJ2-2; D ambiguous. Sample: peripheral blood, taken on day 0 of AZD1222 vaccination. The CDR3 region has the DNA TGTGCCAGTAGTATAGGACCGACGACCGGGGAGCTGTTTTTT. Residues: CASSIGPTTGELFF.